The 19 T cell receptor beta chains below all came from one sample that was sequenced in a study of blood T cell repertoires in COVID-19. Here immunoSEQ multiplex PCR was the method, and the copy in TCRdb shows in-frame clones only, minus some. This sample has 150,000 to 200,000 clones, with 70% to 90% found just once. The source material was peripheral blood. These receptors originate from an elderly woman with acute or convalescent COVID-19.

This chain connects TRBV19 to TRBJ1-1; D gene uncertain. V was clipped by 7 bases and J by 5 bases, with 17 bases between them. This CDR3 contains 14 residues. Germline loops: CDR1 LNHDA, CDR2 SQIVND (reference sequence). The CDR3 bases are TGTGCCAGTACGTCTCAAGGGAGCAGAACTGAAGCTTTCTTT. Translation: CASTSQGSRTEAFF.

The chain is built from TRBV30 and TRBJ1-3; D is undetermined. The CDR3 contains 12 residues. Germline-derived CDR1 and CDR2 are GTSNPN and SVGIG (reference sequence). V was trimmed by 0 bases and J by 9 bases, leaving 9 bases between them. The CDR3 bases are TGTGCCTGGAGTGTATTCCGGGGCACCATATATTTT. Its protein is CAWSVFRGTIYF.

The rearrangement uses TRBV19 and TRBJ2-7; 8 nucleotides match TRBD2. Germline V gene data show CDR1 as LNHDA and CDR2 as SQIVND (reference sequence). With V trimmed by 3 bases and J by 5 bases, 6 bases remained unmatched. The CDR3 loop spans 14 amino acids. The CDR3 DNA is TGTGCCAGTAGTATTGCAGCGGGGGCGCACGAGCAGTACTTC. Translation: CASSIAAGAHEQYF.

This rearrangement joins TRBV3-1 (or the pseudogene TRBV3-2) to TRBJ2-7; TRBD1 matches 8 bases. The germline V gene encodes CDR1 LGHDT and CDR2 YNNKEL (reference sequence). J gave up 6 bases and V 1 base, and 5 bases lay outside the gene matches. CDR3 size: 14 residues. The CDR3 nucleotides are TGTGCCAGCAGCCAAGCAGGGGGCCCTACCGAGCAGTACTTC. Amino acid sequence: CASSQAGGPTEQYF.

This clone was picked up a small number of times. CDR3 region: CASSLGSGRAVEQYF. CDR3 coding DNA: TGTGCCAGCAGCTTAGGCAGCGGGAGGGCCGTCGAGCAGTACTTC. J is TRBJ2-7 and V is TRBV5-4, with 10 nucleotides matching TRBD2. The CDR3 has 15 amino acids. CDR1 and CDR2 from the germline V gene are SGHNT and YYREEE (reference sequence). The trim removed 2 bases at V and 6 bases at J, leaving 8 bases unmatched.

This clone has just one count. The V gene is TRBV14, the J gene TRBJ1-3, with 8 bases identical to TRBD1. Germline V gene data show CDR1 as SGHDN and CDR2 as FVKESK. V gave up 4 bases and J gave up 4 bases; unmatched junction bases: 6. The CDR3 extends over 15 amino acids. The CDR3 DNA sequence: TGTGCCAGCAGCCGACAGGGGCTGAGAGGAAACACCATATATTTT. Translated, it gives CASSRQGLRGNTIYF.

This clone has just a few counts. The DNA of the CDR3 is TGTGCCAGCAGCTTAGAGGCAGGGGGGCAGCCCCAGCATTTT. Its translation: CASSLEAGGQPQHF. This chain connects TRBV7-9 to TRBJ1-5, with 7 nucleotides matching TRBD1. The germline V gene encodes CDR1 SEHNR and CDR2 FQNEAQ (reference sequence). This CDR3 is built from 14 residues. The trim removed 1 base at V and 7 bases at J, leaving 4 bases unmatched.

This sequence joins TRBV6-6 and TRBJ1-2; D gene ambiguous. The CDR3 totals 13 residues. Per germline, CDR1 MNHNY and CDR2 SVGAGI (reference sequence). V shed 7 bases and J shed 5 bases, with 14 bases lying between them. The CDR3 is CASTRPAEYGYTF. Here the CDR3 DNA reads TGTGCCAGCACCCGCCCGGCGGAATATGGCTACACCTTC.

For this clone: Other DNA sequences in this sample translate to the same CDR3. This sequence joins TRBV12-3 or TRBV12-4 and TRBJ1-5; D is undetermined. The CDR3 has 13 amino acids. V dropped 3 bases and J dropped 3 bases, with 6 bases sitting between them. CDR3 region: CASSFSSNQPQHF. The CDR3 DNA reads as TGTGCCAGCAGTTTCAGTTCCAATCAGCCCCAGCATTTT.

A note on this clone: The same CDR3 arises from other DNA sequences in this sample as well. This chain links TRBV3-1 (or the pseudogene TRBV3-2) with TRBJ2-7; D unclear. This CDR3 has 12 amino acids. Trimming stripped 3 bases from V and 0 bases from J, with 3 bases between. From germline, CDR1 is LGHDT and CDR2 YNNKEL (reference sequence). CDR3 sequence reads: CASSQSSYEQYF. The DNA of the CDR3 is TGTGCCAGCAGCCAGAGCTCCTACGAGCAGTACTTC.

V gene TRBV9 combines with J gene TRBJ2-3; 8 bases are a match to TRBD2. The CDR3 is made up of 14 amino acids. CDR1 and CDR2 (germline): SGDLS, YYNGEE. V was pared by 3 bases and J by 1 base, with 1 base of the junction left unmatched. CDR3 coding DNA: TGTGCCAGCAGCGCGACTAGCGGCACAGATACGCAGTATTTT. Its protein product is CASSATSGTDTQYF. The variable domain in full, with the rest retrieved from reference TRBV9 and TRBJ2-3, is DSGVTQTPKHLITATGQRVTLRCSPRSGDLSVYWYQQSLDQGLQFLIQYYNGEERAKGNILERFSAQQFPDLHSELNLSSLELGDSALYFCASSATSGTDTQYFGPGTRLTVL.

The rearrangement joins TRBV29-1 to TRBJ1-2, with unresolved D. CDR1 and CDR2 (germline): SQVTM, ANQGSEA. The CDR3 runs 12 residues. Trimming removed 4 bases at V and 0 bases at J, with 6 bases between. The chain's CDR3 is CSVGHANYGYTF. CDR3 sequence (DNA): TGCAGCGTTGGGCACGCTAACTATGGCTACACCTTC.

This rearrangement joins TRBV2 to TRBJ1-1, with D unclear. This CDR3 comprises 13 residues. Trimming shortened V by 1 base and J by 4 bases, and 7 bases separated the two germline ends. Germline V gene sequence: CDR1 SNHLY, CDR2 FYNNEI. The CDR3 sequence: CASSEGSGTEAFF. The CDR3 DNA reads TGTGCCAGCAGTGAAGGGTCGGGCACTGAAGCTTTCTTT.

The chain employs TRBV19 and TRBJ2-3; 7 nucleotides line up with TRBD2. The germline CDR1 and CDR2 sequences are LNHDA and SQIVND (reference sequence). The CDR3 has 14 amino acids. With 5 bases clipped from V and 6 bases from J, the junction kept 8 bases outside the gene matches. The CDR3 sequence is CASSPQRGADTQYF. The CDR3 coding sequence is TGTGCCAGTAGTCCCCAGCGGGGTGCGGATACGCAGTATTTT. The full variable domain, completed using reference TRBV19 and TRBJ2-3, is DGGITQSPKYLFRKEGQNVTLSCEQNLNHDAMYWYRQDPGQGLRLIYYSQIVNDFQKGDIAEGYSVSREKKESFPLTVTSAQKNPTAFYLCASSPQRGADTQYFGPGTRLTVL.

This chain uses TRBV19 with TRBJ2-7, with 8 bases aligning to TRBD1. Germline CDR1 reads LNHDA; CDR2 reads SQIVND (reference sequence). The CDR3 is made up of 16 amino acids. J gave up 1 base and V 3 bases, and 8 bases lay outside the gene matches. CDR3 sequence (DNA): TGTGCCAGTAGTATGGGTCCGGGACAGGATTCCTACGAGCAGTACTTC. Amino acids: CASSMGPGQDSYEQYF.

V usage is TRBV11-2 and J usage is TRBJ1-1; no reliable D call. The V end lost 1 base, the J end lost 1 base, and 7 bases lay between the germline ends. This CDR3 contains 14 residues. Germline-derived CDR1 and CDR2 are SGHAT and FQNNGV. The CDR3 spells CASSLGLGNTEAFF. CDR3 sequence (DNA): TGTGCCAGCAGCTTAGGTCTAGGGAACACTGAAGCTTTCTTT.

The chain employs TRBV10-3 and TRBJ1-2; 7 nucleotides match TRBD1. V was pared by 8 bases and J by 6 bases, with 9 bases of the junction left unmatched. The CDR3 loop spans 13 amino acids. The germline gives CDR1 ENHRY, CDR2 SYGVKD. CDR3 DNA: TGTGCCATCGCCTACAGGGGCGAGGATGGCTACACCTTC. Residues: CAIAYRGEDGYTF.

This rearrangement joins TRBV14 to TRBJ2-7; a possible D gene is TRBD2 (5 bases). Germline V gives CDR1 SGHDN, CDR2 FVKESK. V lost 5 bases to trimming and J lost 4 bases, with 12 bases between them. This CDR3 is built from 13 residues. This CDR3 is CASSYGLNYEQYF. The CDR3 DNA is TGTGCCAGCAGCTACGGACTTAATTACGAGCAGTACTTC.

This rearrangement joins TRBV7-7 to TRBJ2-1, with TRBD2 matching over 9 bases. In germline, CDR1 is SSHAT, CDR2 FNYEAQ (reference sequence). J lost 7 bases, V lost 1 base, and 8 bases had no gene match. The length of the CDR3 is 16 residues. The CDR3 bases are TGTGCCAGCAGCTTAGGGGCCGGGACTAGCTTTAATGAGCAGTTCTTC. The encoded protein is CASSLGAGTSFNEQFF.